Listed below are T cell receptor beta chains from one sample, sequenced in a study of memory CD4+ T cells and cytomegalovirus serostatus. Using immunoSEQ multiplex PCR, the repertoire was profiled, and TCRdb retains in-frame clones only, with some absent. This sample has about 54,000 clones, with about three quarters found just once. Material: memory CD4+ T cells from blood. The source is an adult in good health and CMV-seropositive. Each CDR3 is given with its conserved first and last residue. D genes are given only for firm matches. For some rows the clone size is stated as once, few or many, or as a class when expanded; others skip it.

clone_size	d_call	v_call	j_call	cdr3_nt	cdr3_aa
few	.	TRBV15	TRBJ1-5	TGTGCCACCAGCAGAGCCCATAATCAGCCCCAGCATTTT	CATSRAHNQPQHF
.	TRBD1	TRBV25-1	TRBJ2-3	TGTGCCAGCAGTGATCTCGGACAGGCAACTACGCAGTATTTT	CASSDLGQATTQYF
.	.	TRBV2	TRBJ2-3	TGTGCCAGCTTCGACGGAAGCACAGATACGCAGTATTTT	CASFDGSTDTQYF
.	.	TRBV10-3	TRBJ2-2	TGTGCCATCAGTGTGAGTTGGGGCACCGGGGAGCTGTTTTTT	CAISVSWGTGELFF
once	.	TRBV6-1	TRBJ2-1	TGTGCCAGCAGGAACTGGACTTACTCCTACAATGAGCAGTTCTTC	CASRNWTYSYNEQFF
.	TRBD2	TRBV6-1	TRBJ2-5	TGTGCCAGCAGAAGTTCTAGCGGGGGCCAAGAGACCCAGTACTTC	CASRSSSGGQETQYF
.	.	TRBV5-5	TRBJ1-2	TGTGCCAGCAGCGCCAGAGTCGCAAACTATGGCTACACCTTC	CASSARVANYGYTF
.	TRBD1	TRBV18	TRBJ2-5	TGTGCCAGCTCACCAATTCAGACAGGGCAAGAGACCCAGTACTTC	CASSPIQTGQETQYF
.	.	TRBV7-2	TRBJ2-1	TGTGCCAGCAGCTTAAACTCCGGGGATTACAATGAGCAGTTCTTC	CASSLNSGDYNEQFF
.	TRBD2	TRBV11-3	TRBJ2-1	TGTGCCAGCAGCTTGCTAGCGGGAGGACTTAATGAGCAGTTCTTC	CASSLLAGGLNEQFF
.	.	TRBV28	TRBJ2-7	TGTGCCAGCAGCGACTTCAGGGACGAGCAGTACTTC	CASSDFRDEQYF
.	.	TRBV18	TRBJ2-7	TGTGCCAGCTCACCCACCGGGACTTCAGGGGAGCAGTACTTC	CASSPTGTSGEQYF
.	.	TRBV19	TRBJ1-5	TGTGCCACCGCGCCGGGGGCAGGCAATCAGCCCCAGCATTTT	CATAPGAGNQPQHF
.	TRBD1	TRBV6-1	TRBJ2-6	TGTGCCAGCAGGGAACAGGGGGCTGGGGCCAACGTCCTGACTTTC	CASREQGAGANVLTF
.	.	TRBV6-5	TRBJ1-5	TGTGCCAGCAGTACCCAACAGGGACAGCCCCAGCATTTT	CASSTQQGQPQHF
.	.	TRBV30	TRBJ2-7	TGTGCCTGGAGTTTGAAGACGGGGAGGTACGAGCAGTACTTC	CAWSLKTGRYEQYF
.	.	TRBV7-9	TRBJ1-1	TGTGCCAGCAGCCCGACGGGTTTTAAAGCTTTCTTT	CASSPTGFKAFF
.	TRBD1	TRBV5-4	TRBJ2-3	TGTGCCAGCAGTCGCATCGGACAGGGGGCGAAAGATACGCAGTATTTT	CASSRIGQGAKDTQYF
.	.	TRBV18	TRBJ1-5	TGTGCCAGCTCACCACAGGGGAAGTTGGATCAGCCCCAGCATTTT	CASSPQGKLDQPQHF
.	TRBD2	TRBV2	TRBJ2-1	TGTGCCAGCAAGAGGTGGACTAGCGGGAGTGATTACAATGAGCAGTTCTTC	CASKRWTSGSDYNEQFF
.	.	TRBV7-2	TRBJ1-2	TGTGCCAGCAGAGGGCTGGGAGGGGATAACTATGGCTACACCTTC	CASRGLGGDNYGYTF
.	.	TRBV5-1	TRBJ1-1	TGCGCCAGCAGCTTTGTTTCGCGGGGAGGCACTGAAGCTTTCTTT	CASSFVSRGGTEAFF
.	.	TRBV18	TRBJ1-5	TGTGCCAGCTCACCGTCCAGCATGAACAACATGCAGCCCCAGCATTTT	CASSPSSMNNMQPQHF
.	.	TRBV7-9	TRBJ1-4	TGTGCCAGCAGCTCACACCGAGGGGGGGTAACTAATGAAAAACTGTTTTTT	CASSSHRGGVTNEKLFF
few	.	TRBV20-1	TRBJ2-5	TGCAGTGCTCATGAAGGGACCCAGTACTTC	CSAHEGTQYF
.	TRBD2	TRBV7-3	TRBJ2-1	TGTGCCAGCAGCCGGACTAGCGGAAACTACAATGAGCAGTTCTTC	CASSRTSGNYNEQFF
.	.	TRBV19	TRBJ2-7	TGTGCCAGTAGTACGGGGTTCGAGGGCGCCTACGAGCAGTACTTC	CASSTGFEGAYEQYF
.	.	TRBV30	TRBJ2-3	TGTGCCTGGACGCCAGCAATGGGAAATACGCAGTATTTT	CAWTPAMGNTQYF
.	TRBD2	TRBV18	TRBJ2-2	TGTGCCAGCTCACCGGTTAGCGGGAGAGGGGACACCGGGGAGCTGTTTTTT	CASSPVSGRGDTGELFF
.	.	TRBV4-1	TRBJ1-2	TGCGCCAGCAGCCAAGGAGGGACGGCCTATGGCTACACCTTC	CASSQGGTAYGYTF
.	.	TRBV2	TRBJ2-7	TGTGCCAGCAGTGCGTCCTACGAGCAGTACTTC	CASSASYEQYF
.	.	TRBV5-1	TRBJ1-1	TGCGCCAGCAGCTTGGCCGAGACCCCGAACACTGAAGCTTTCTTT	CASSLAETPNTEAFF
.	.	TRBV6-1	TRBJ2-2	TGTGCCAGCAGAACCAAAAACACCGGGGAGCTGTTTTTT	CASRTKNTGELFF
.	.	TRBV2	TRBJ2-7	TGTGCCAGCGTGGTTCGACAGTTGGGATACGAGCAGTACTTC	CASVVRQLGYEQYF
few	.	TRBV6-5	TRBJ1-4	TGTGCCAGCAGCAAAAACGTTCGGGAAAAACTGTTTTTT	CASSKNVREKLFF
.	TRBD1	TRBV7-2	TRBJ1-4	TGTGCCAGCAGTCTGGGGGGGACAGAAGAAAAACTGTTTTTT	CASSLGGTEEKLFF
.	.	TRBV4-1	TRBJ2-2	TGCGCCAGCAGCCAAGAGTTGGGGGCGGCGAACACCGGGGAGCTGTTTTTT	CASSQELGAANTGELFF
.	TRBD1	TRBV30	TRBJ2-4	TGTGCCTGGACCCAGACAGGGTTCGCCAAAAACATTCAGTACTTC	CAWTQTGFAKNIQYF
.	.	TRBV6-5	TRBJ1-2	TGTGCCAGCAGAAGGGGGGACGGCTACACCTTC	CASRRGDGYTF
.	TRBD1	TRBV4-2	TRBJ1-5	TGTGCCAGCAGCCGGACAGGGGATAGCAATCAGCCCCAGCATTTT	CASSRTGDSNQPQHF
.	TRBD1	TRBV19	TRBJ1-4	TGTGCCAGTCGACAGGGCCCTAATGAAAAACTGTTTTTT	CASRQGPNEKLFF
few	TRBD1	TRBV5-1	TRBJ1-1	TGCGCCAGCAGCTATGGGACAGCGGCTATGAACACTGAAGCTTTCTTT	CASSYGTAAMNTEAFF
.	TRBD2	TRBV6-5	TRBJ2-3	TGTGCCAGCAGTGCTAGCGGGAGGGCCGGAGATACGCAGTATTTT	CASSASGRAGDTQYF
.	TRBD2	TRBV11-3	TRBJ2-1	TGTGCCAGCAGCTCGCTAGCGGGATCCCAGAGTGAGCAGTTCTTC	CASSSLAGSQSEQFF
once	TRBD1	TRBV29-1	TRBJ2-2	TGCAGCGTTCAGGACAGGACGAACACCGGGGAGCTGTTTTTT	CSVQDRTNTGELFF